This T cell receptor beta chain was recorded in a study of Ad26.COV2.S vaccination and SARS-CoV-2 variants. CDR3 size: 17 residues. V dropped 5 bases and J dropped 1; count of bases not matched to a gene: 10. CDR1 SGHTA and CDR2 FQGNSA come from the germline V gene. Assay used: immunoSEQ multiplex PCR; TCRdb lists only in-frame clones, some missing. The table shows some 340,000 clones, with just under 85% occurring only once. The treatment is: roughly 20 received Ad26.COV2.S at low or high dose, single or two shots; about 5 received placebo; per-sample allocation not given. Day 63 after the first vaccine or placebo injection was the time point for sampling.

Here the sequenced sample was peripheral blood, taken in a trial of Ad26.COV2.S vaccine versus placebo. This chain uses TRBV7-2 with TRBJ2-5; 10 bases are a match to TRBD2. The clonotype was recovered from a person aged 18-65 years who received the Ad26.COV2.S COVID-19 vaccine or a placebo. CDR3 sequence reads: CASSPRASGGLQETQYF. CDR3 nucleotides: TGTGCCAGCAGCCCCCGGGCTAGCGGGGGCCTCCAAGAGACCCAGTACTTC.